The present entry profiles one T cell receptor beta chain with its context. Time point in this sample: peripheral blood 6 weeks after treatment start. The data were produced by immunoSEQ multiplex PCR, yet TCRdb's version contains in-frame clones alone and is incomplete. The sample lists around 33,000 clones, 80% to 90% occurring once. These data originate in a study of PD-L1 blockade in urothelial cancer. For the study at large: Prior chemotherapy in patients spanned 0 to 3 regimens. Each blood sample yielded a median of roughly 140,000 T cells.

Germline CDR1 and CDR2: MNHEY and SMNVEV (reference sequence). This CDR3 comprises 14 residues. Unmatched junction bases numbered 2, after V lost 4 bases and J lost 2 bases. The sample here was PBMCs, taken around atezolizumab (anti-PD-L1) treatment. The chain joins TRBV27 to TRBJ2-5; 9 bases fit TRBD2. The origin of this receptor is a man older than 75 with urothelial cancer. The CDR3 nucleotides read TGTGCCAGCAGTTACGCGGGAGGGCAAGAGACCCAGTACTTC. It encodes CASSYAGGQETQYF.